One sample yielded the 11 T cell receptor beta chains listed below, sequenced in a study of Ad26.COV2.S vaccination and SARS-CoV-2 variants. The repertoire was sequenced with immunoSEQ multiplex PCR; TCRdb's copy has only in-frame clones and lacks some. Altogether 380,000 or so clones are present, under 90% being singletons, with the ten largest covering about 7.1%. Treatment specified: over 15 received Ad26.COV2.S at low or high dose, single or two shots; about five received placebo; per-sample allocation not given. Collection of the samples took place on day 63 after the first injection of vaccine or placebo. The sample in question was peripheral blood, obtained in a trial of Ad26.COV2.S vaccine versus placebo. These receptors all come from a person between 18 and 59 years old who received the Ad26.COV2.S COVID-19 vaccine or a placebo.

This clone has just a few counts. The rearrangement uses TRBV6-2 or TRBV6-3 and TRBJ1-2; TRBD1 matches at 7 bases. Per germline, CDR1 MNHEY and CDR2 SVGEGT. V lost 6 bases and J lost 8; bases outside the gene matches: 15. This CDR3 has 15 residues. The CDR3 here is CASSSRGDSLWGYTF. CDR3 bases: TGTGCCAGCAGCTCCCGAGGGGACAGTTTGTGGGGCTACACCTTC.

This chain uses TRBV13 with TRBJ2-7; the match to TRBD2 covers 15 bases. V lost 5 bases, J lost 8 bases, and 7 bases stayed unmatched. The germline V gene encodes CDR1 PRHDT and CDR2 FYEKMQ (reference sequence). The CDR3 runs to 15 residues. CDR3 region: CASSPPGTSGRQQYF. The CDR3 coding sequence is TGTGCCAGCAGCCCACCCGGGACTAGCGGGAGGCAGCAGTACTTC. The full variable domain, with the rest looked up from reference TRBV13 and TRBJ2-7, is AAGVIQSPRHLIKEKRETATLKCYPIPRHDTVYWYQQGPGQDPQFLISFYEKMQSDKGSIPDRFSAQQFSDYHSELNMSSLELGDSALYFCASSPPGTSGRQQYFGPGTRLTVT.

The V gene is TRBV12-5, the J gene TRBJ1-3; D gene unclear. Trimming stripped 5 bases from V and 3 bases from J, with 8 bases between. This CDR3 spans 13 amino acids. Germline CDR1 and CDR2: LGHNT and FRNRAP. The CDR3 reads CASGMTLGNTIYF. In nucleotides, the CDR3 is TGTGCTAGTGGTATGACCCTTGGAAACACCATATATTTT. The variable domain in full, completed from reference TRBV12-5 and TRBJ1-3, reads DARVTQTPRHKVTEMGQEVTMRCQPILGHNTVFWYRQTMMQGLELLAYFRNRAPLDDSGMPKDRFSAEMPDATLATLKIQPSEPRDSAVYFCASGMTLGNTIYFGEGSWLTVV.

The chain links TRBV6-4 to TRBJ1-1; D is possibly TRBD1 (6 bases). This CDR3 has 14 residues. V lost 8 bases and J lost 4, with 17 bases in between. Per germline, CDR1 MRHNA and CDR2 SNTAGT. As DNA, the CDR3 is TGTGCCAGCCTTAAGGGGGGGCATATCACTGAAGCTTTCTTT. This encodes CASLKGGHITEAFF.

The gene calls are TRBV18 and TRBJ2-4, with 8 bases lining up with TRBD1. The CDR3 spans 21 residues. Germline values: CDR1 KGHSH, CDR2 LQKENI. J lost 4 bases, V lost 6 bases, and 26 bases had no gene match. CDR3 nucleotides: TGTGCCAGCTCCACACAGTATGTTGACTTAAAACGGGACAGGATTAAAAACATTCAGTACTTC. Its translation is CASSTQYVDLKRDRIKNIQYF.

This clone has only a few counts. V is TRBV4-2 and J is TRBJ2-1, with D unclear. Per the germline V gene, CDR1 is LGHNA and CDR2 is YNFKEQ. V lost 0 bases and J 3 bases, leaving 6 bases between the germline ends. CDR3 length: 14 residues. The CDR3: CASSQESIYNEQFF. The CDR3, as DNA: TGTGCCAGCAGCCAAGAATCGATCTACAATGAGCAGTTCTTC.

The J gene is TRBJ1-5, the V gene TRBV18, with 7 positions matching TRBD1. Trimming cost V 3 bases and J 2 bases; bases outside gene matches: 7. CDR3 length: 16 amino acids. The germline V gene encodes CDR1 KGHSH and CDR2 LQKENI. The CDR3 bases are TGTGCCAGCTCACCGAAGGGGACAGTGGGCAATCAGCCCCAGCATTTT. Its translation: CASSPKGTVGNQPQHF. The full variable domain, with the rest looked up from reference TRBV18 and TRBJ1-5, is NAGVMQNPRHLVRRRGQEARLRCSPMKGHSHVYWYRQLPEEGLKFMVYLQKENIIDESGMPKERFSAEFPKEGPSILRIQQVVRGDSAAYFCASSPKGTVGNQPQHFGDGTRLSIL.

The genes are TRBV6-5 and TRBJ2-2; D is possibly TRBD2 (6 bases). The CDR3 extends over 15 amino acids. In germline, CDR1 is MNHEY, CDR2 SVGAGI. Trimming took off 5 bases at V and 6 bases at J, with 16 bases between the two ends. The CDR3 nucleotides are TGTGCCAGCAGTCTTAGCGGCCTCGTCGCCGGGGAGCTGTTTTTT. Protein sequence: CASSLSGLVAGELFF.

This chain connects TRBV7-3 to TRBJ2-5; TRBD1 matches 7 bases. J gave up 1 base and V 1 base, and 6 bases lay outside the gene matches. Looked up from germline, CDR1 is SGHTA and CDR2 is FQGTGA. The CDR3 is 16 residues long. CDR3 in amino acids: CASSLRGQTIQETQYF. CDR3 coding DNA: TGTGCCAGCAGCTTAAGGGGACAGACGATCCAAGAGACCCAGTACTTC.

V is TRBV7-7 and J is TRBJ2-1, with 10 positions matching TRBD2. Germline trimming cut 2 bases from V and 6 bases from J; bases unmatched to any gene: 7. The germline V gene encodes CDR1 SSHAT and CDR2 FNYEAQ (reference sequence). The CDR3 has 16 residues. Here the CDR3 DNA reads TGTGCCAGCAGCTTACAAATAGCGGGGGGCGGCAATGAGCAGTTCTTC. It codes for CASSLQIAGGGNEQFF.

V gene TRBV10-2 combines with J gene TRBJ2-7; the match to TRBD1 covers 7 bases. The CDR3 consists of 15 residues. The J segment lost 2 bases and the V segment lost 10 bases, leaving 14 bases of the junction unmatched. CDR1 is WSHSY and CDR2 is SAAADI in the germline V gene. CDR3 in amino acids: CAIQSGSTGTYEQYF. The CDR3 DNA reads as TGCGCCATCCAGAGCGGATCGACAGGGACCTACGAGCAGTACTTC.